The 10 T cell receptor beta chains below come from one sample, sequenced in a study of PD-1 blockade in classical Hodgkin lymphoma. Repertoires were generated with immunoSEQ multiplex PCR, while TCRdb's copy carries only in-frame clones and drops some. This sample carries 50,000 to 65,000 clones, 70% to 90% of them seen once, and the ten largest clones take over 5%. Relapses following autologous stem cell transplantation were seen in all patients, with brentuximab vedotin exposure varying. This material consisted of peripheral blood mononuclear cells (PBMCs), taken before the second cycle of nivolumab. The origin of the receptors is a human donor with classical Hodgkin lymphoma.

This chain uses TRBV28 with TRBJ2-1; 12 bases align to TRBD2. Germline V gene data show CDR1 as MDHEN and CDR2 as SYDVKM. The CDR3 is 17 residues long. V gave up 2 bases and J gave up 8 bases; unmatched junction bases: 10. CDR3 DNA: TGTGCCAGCAGTTTAGGGCCTAGCGGGGGGGGACAAGATGAGCAGTTCTTC. Translated: CASSLGPSGGGQDEQFF.

J is TRBJ1-5 and V is TRBV5-1; 10 nucleotides align to TRBD1. Germline loops: CDR1 SGHRS, CDR2 YFSETQ. The CDR3 runs 16 residues. V lost 0 bases, J lost 7 bases, and 7 bases stayed unmatched. For the CDR3, the DNA is TGCGCCAGCAGCTTGGGGGACAGGGGTCCCGAACAGCCCCAGCATTTT. Translating gives CASSLGDRGPEQPQHF.

V usage is TRBV12-5 and J usage is TRBJ1-4; D remains unclear. CDR1 and CDR2 (germline): LGHNT, FRNRAP. The CDR3 extends over 16 amino acids. The germline V and J ends were trimmed by 4 bases and 0 bases, with 12 bases remaining between them. Written as DNA, the CDR3 is TGTGCTAGTGGTTCACAGCCGCCAGCAACTAATGAAAAACTGTTTTTT. It is translated as CASGSQPPATNEKLFF.

This chain uses TRBV5-1 with TRBJ2-7; maybe TRBD2 (5 bases). The CDR3 extends over 15 amino acids. Looked up from germline, CDR1 is SGHRS and CDR2 is YFSETQ. V lost 0 bases to trimming and J lost 1 base, with 11 bases between them. CDR3 residues: CASSLAAGISYEQYF. CDR3 bases: TGCGCCAGCAGCTTGGCTGCCGGGATTTCCTACGAGCAGTACTTC.

The chain recombines TRBV6-1 with TRBJ2-7; 9 nucleotides agree with TRBD1. The germline gives CDR1 MNHNS, CDR2 SASEGT. This CDR3 is built from 15 residues. V gave up 4 bases and J gave up 0 bases; unmatched junction bases: 4. The CDR3 spells CASSGWTGDSYEQYF. For the CDR3, the DNA is TGTGCCAGCAGTGGGTGGACAGGGGACTCCTACGAGCAGTACTTC.

The V and J genes are TRBV28 and TRBJ1-2; 11 bases agree with TRBD1. The CDR3 contains 15 residues. J gave up 6 bases and V 6 bases, and 9 bases lay outside the gene matches. CDR1 and CDR2 from the germline V gene are MDHEN and SYDVKM. Written as DNA, the CDR3 is TGTGCCAGCAGCTGGGGGCCGGGACAGGGGGATGGCTACACCTTC. It is translated as CASSWGPGQGDGYTF.

V gene TRBV7-9 combines with J gene TRBJ2-3; the D is unclear. The CDR3 extends over 13 amino acids. The V end was cut by 5 bases, the J end by 1 base, with 7 bases between. Germline lookup yields CDR1 SEHNR and CDR2 FQNEAQ (reference sequence). The CDR3 is CASSQGGTDTQYF. In nucleotides, the CDR3 is TGTGCCAGCAGCCAAGGAGGCACAGATACGCAGTATTTT.

This clone has more than one count but fewer than ten. V and J are TRBV2 and TRBJ1-1; 8 bases agree with TRBD1. In germline, CDR1 is SNHLY, CDR2 FYNNEI. V trimming: 10 bases; J trimming: 5 bases; junction bases outside the gene matches: 9. The length of the CDR3 is 13 residues. The CDR3 coding sequence is TGTGCCACCCCGGACAGGGTGAGGACTGAAGCTTTCTTT. Translated: CATPDRVRTEAFF.

The rearrangement uses TRBV6-4 and TRBJ1-4; D unresolved. Germline lookup yields CDR1 MRHNA and CDR2 SNTAGT. Trimming took off 3 bases at V and 5 bases at J, with 10 bases between the two ends. This CDR3 contains 14 residues. Written as DNA, the CDR3 is TGTGCCAGCAGTGATCAAGGCCTAAATGAAAAACTGTTTTTT. Amino acids: CASSDQGLNEKLFF.

This sequence joins TRBV4-2 and TRBJ1-2; D is uncertain. The V end lost 3 bases, the J end lost 2 bases, and 4 bases lay between the germline ends. The germline gives CDR1 LGHNA, CDR2 YNFKEQ. CDR3 length: 12 residues. CDR3 amino acids: CASSQTNYGYTF. In DNA form, the CDR3 reads TGTGCCAGCAGCCAGACGAACTATGGCTACACCTTC.